This T cell receptor (beta chain) was identified during a study of T-cell memory formation after mild COVID-19. Study overall: Among the donors, TCR clusters were largely specific to each donor.

V shed 5 bases and J 0 bases; nucleotides not matched to a gene: 11. The CDR3 contains 17 residues. The table lists this clonotype with a few counts. Each CDR3 protein gets one entry after TCRdb re-called the 5' RACE reads with MiXCR. The data contain around 200,000 distinct CDR3 sequences, around 30% of them singletons. The sequenced material came from PBMCs or a T cell subset sorted from them (not recorded which). This chain joins TRBV12-3 or TRBV12-4 and TRBJ1-1; TRBD1 agrees at 8 bases. The receptor was derived from an adult woman who had mild COVID-19 (a few samples of this study predate the infection). Cell type and time point are not known. The CDR3 DNA sequence: TGTGCCAGCAGTCCCGGGGACAGGCCACTAATGAACACTGAAGCTTTCTTT. Translation gives CASSPGDRPLMNTEAFF.